This T cell receptor (beta chain) was observed in a study of PD-L1 blockade in urothelial cancer. About the study: Once treatment had started, blood was analyzed at 3 weeks (second dose) and again at 6 weeks.

Synthetic spike-ins, TCR analog templates, were added into each PCR. Sequencing used immunoSEQ multiplex PCR; TCRdb keeps in-frame clones, though not all of them. The table includes approximately 52,000 clones, 65% to 90% detected once. In its sample, this clone is medium-sized (0.01 to 0.1%). Time point here: pretreatment peripheral blood. This CDR3 is 14 amino acids long. CDR1 and CDR2 from the germline V gene are MNHNS and SASEGT. The ends were cut back, 6 bases at V and 7 bases at J, with 16 bases in the middle. The receptor was derived from a man in his 70s with urothelial cancer. The input for sequencing was PBMCs, taken around atezolizumab (anti-PD-L1) treatment. V is TRBV6-1 and J is TRBJ1-5, with TRBD1 as a possible D gene (5 bases). The CDR3 spells CASSSGTEPQPQHF. CDR3 nucleotides: TGTGCCAGCAGCTCCGGGACTGAGCCCCAGCCCCAGCATTTT.